The 29 T cell receptor beta chains presented below share a single source sample, sequenced in a study of cytomegalovirus exposure and HLA in healthy donors (dated by TCRdb to the late 2010s). The library was built by means of the immunoSEQ multiplex PCR assay. The multiplex PCR relied on a mix of 60 forward primers for TCR Vbeta segments and 13 reverse primers for TCR Jbeta segments. TCRdb mirrors the immuneACCESS table, restricted to in-frame sequences. Some clones are absent from its copies; in checked studies, under half trace to an unresolved V gene, and the reason for the others is unknown. A total of fewer than 150,000 clones appear in this sample, about 74% of them only once. The top ten clonotypes cover 5.8% of the sample. The sample taken for sequencing was PBMCs. The receptors were sampled from a woman between 45 and 60 years old in good health and CMV-seropositive.

The sample holds a few counts of this clone. V and J are TRBV9 and TRBJ2-3; 9 bases agree with TRBD2. This CDR3 has 15 amino acids. CDR1 and CDR2 from the germline V gene are SGDLS and YYNGEE. Losses at the gene ends were 2 bases for V and 8 bases for J; bases not matched to a gene: 9. The CDR3 DNA sequence: TGTGCCAGCAGCGTGAGCGGGGGGTTGGAAAGTACGCAGTATTTT. Protein product: CASSVSGGLESTQYF.

This sequence joins TRBV2 and TRBJ2-1; TRBD1 might be the D (5 bases). The germline V gene has CDR1 SNHLY and CDR2 FYNNEI. The CDR3 has 14 amino acids. V lost 4 bases and J lost 4, with 11 bases in between. CDR3 sequence: CASSVRVAYNEQFF. The CDR3 DNA follows: TGTGCCAGCAGTGTCAGGGTGGCGTACAATGAGCAGTTCTTC.

Details on this clone: One end of the junction does not line up with germline, which may come from a read error. The chain carries TRBV7-9 and TRBJ2-7; D ambiguous. The CDR3 length is 12 residues. Germline V gene data show CDR1 as SEHNR and CDR2 as FQNEAQ (reference sequence). The CDR3 here is CSSSSTFGEQYF. In nucleotides, the CDR3 is TGTTCCAGCTCCTCTACTTTCGGCGAGCAGTACTTC.

The V call is TRBV7-2, the J call TRBJ2-2, with D maybe TRBD2 (6 bases). The CDR3 spans 15 residues. The V end lost 4 bases, the J end lost 7 bases, and 16 bases lay between the germline ends. Germline V gene data show CDR1 as SGHTA and CDR2 as FQGNSA. CDR3 bases: TGTGCCAGCAGCTCAGGAGGACTACCAGACGGGGAGCTGTTTTTT. Translated, it gives CASSSGGLPDGELFF.

The chain couples TRBV7-2 to TRBJ1-2; no clear D gene. The germline V gene has CDR1 SGHTA and CDR2 FQGNSA. This CDR3 is built from 14 residues. The V end lost 5 bases, the J end lost 6 bases, and 16 bases lay between the germline ends. CDR3 protein: CASSPRGGRDGYTF. DNA of the CDR3: TGTGCCAGCAGCCCCCGGGGAGGGAGGGATGGCTACACCTTC.

The chain joins TRBV20-1 to TRBJ1-4; D ambiguous. Per germline, CDR1 DFQATT and CDR2 SNEGSKA (reference sequence). The CDR3 has 11 residues. The CDR3 DNA follows: TGCACCGCGGGGAATAATGAAAAACTGTTTTTT. Translation: CTAGNNEKLFF.

The rearrangement links TRBV6-5 to TRBJ2-1; 16 bases map to TRBD2. V gave up 4 bases and J gave up 9 bases; unmatched junction bases: 3. This CDR3 comprises 15 residues. Germline V gene data show CDR1 as MNHEY and CDR2 as SVGAGI. CDR3 loop: CASSSGLAGGVEQFF. The CDR3, as DNA: TGTGCCAGCAGTTCGGGACTAGCGGGGGGGGTTGAGCAGTTCTTC.

The V and J genes are TRBV7-9 and TRBJ2-3, with D hard to call. The ends were cut back, 1 base at V and 2 bases at J, with 7 bases in the middle. Germline V gene lookup returns CDR1 SEHNR and CDR2 FQNEAQ (reference sequence). The CDR3 has 14 amino acids. The CDR3 sequence: CASSLDILTDTQYF. Here the CDR3 DNA reads TGTGCCAGCAGCTTAGATATACTCACAGATACGCAGTATTTT. The complete variable domain, with remaining parts taken from reference TRBV7-9 and TRBJ2-3, reads DTGVSQNPRHKITKRGQNVTFRCDPISEHNRLYWYRQTLGQGPEFLTYFQNEAQLEKSRLLSDRFSAERPKGSFSTLEIQRTEQGDSAMYLCASSLDILTDTQYFGPGTRLTVL.

The V and J genes are TRBV11-2 and TRBJ1-1; tentatively, D is TRBD1 (5 bases). The CDR3 consists of 15 residues. The germline V gene has CDR1 SGHAT and CDR2 FQNNGV. Trimming left V 2 bases short and J 3 bases short, with 13 bases between. The CDR3 DNA reads as TGTGCCAGCAGCTTAATGCTGGGAGGGGACACTGAAGCTTTCTTT. Amino acid sequence: CASSLMLGGDTEAFF. The full variable domain, rest sourced from reference TRBV11-2 and TRBJ1-1, is EAGVAQSPRYKIIEKRQSVAFWCNPISGHATLYWYQQILGQGPKLLIQFQNNGVVDDSQLPKDRFSAERLKGVDSTLKIQPAKLEDSAVYLCASSLMLGGDTEAFFGQGTRLTVV.

In its sample, this clone was seen once. The V gene is TRBV5-5, the J gene TRBJ2-5; 7 bases are shared with TRBD1. V was clipped by 4 bases and J by 4 bases; unmatched bases: 7. This CDR3 spans 14 amino acids. In germline, CDR1 is SGHKS, CDR2 YYEKEE (reference sequence). CDR3 coding DNA: TGTGCCAGCAGCGCCCTGGGACAGAGAGAGACCCAGTACTTC. It translates to CASSALGQRETQYF. Full variable domain (outside the CDR3, taken from reference TRBV5-5 and TRBJ2-5): DAGVTQSPTHLIKTRGQQVTLRCSPISGHKSVSWYQQVLGQGPQFIFQYYEKEERGRGNFPDRFSARQFPNYSSELNVNALLLGDSALYLCASSALGQRETQYFGPGTRLLVL.

The CDR3 is CASSPGQGGGDEKLFF. CDR3 DNA: TGTGCCAGCTCACCGGGACAGGGAGGAGGGGATGAAAAACTGTTTTTT. The V and J genes are TRBV18 and TRBJ1-4; 9 bases fit TRBD1. Germline trimming cut 3 bases from V and 6 bases from J; bases unmatched to any gene: 8. Germline V lookup: CDR1 KGHSH, CDR2 LQKENI. This CDR3 spans 16 amino acids.

The chain carries TRBV7-2 and TRBJ2-7; 7 bases are shared with TRBD2. Germline V gene data show CDR1 as SGHTA and CDR2 as FQGNSA. This CDR3 comprises 15 residues. Losses at the gene ends were 4 bases for V and 2 bases for J; bases not matched to a gene: 8. This CDR3 is CASSWGGVGTYEQYF. In DNA, the CDR3 is TGTGCCAGCAGCTGGGGGGGTGTCGGAACCTACGAGCAGTACTTC. Drawing the rest from reference TRBV7-2 and TRBJ2-7, the complete variable domain is GAGVSQSPSNKVTEKGKDVELRCDPISGHTALYWYRQSLGQGLEFLIYFQGNSAPDKSGLPSDRFSAERTGGSVSTLTIQRTQQEDSAVYLCASSWGGVGTYEQYFGPGTRLTVT.

V and J are TRBV27 and TRBJ1-6, with D uncertain. CDR1 MNHEY and CDR2 SMNVEV come from the germline V gene (reference sequence). The CDR3 is 16 amino acids. V was shortened by 4 bases and J by 0 bases, with 10 bases between the two germline ends. CDR3: CASSYRSSSYNSPLHF. The CDR3 DNA follows: TGTGCCAGCAGTTACCGGTCGAGCTCCTATAATTCACCCCTCCACTTT.

The rearrangement uses TRBV29-1 and TRBJ2-1, with 7 bases lining up with TRBD2. In germline, CDR1 is SQVTM, CDR2 ANQGSEA. The CDR3 extends over 16 amino acids. The junction had 11 bases not matched to a gene; V was cut back by 2 bases and J by 4 bases. The CDR3: CSVEMLGGWSYNEQFF. CDR3 nucleotides: TGCAGCGTTGAAATGTTGGGGGGGTGGTCGTACAATGAGCAGTTCTTC.

The chain combines TRBV5-1 with TRBJ2-3; 10 nucleotides line up with TRBD2. CDR1 SGHRS and CDR2 YFSETQ come from the germline V gene. Trimming at V came to 3 bases and at J to 1 base, leaving 8 bases not matched to a gene. This CDR3 is built from 17 residues. This chain's CDR3 is CASSSSGSGGGTDTQYF. CDR3 bases: TGCGCCAGCAGCTCCTCGGGGAGCGGGGGGGGCACAGATACGCAGTATTTT.

The chain couples TRBV7-2 to TRBJ1-6; D call uncertain. Germline V gene lookup returns CDR1 SGHTA and CDR2 FQGNSA. CDR3 length: 15 amino acids. V was pared by 10 bases and J by 0 bases, with 13 bases between. CDR3 DNA sequence: TGTGCCACCGGGGTGAGGGTCTCCTATAATTCACCCCTCCACTTT. Translating it yields CATGVRVSYNSPLHF.

This clone was seen only once. This CDR3 is CASSQKRGNEQFF. In DNA, the CDR3 is TGTGCCAGCAGTCAGAAAAGGGGGAATGAGCAGTTCTTC. The chain links TRBV14 to TRBJ2-1; D is perhaps TRBD1 (6 bases). The V gene's germline CDR1 is SGHDN and CDR2 FVKESK. The CDR3 runs 13 residues. V gave up 6 bases and J gave up 7 bases, with 13 bases separating them.

The chain links TRBV27 to TRBJ1-5; 7 bases fit TRBD1. The CDR3 sequence is 16 residues long. Germline-derived CDR1 and CDR2 are MNHEY and SMNVEV (reference sequence). Trimming took 5 bases from V and 0 from J; bases not matched to a gene: 7. The CDR3 sequence is CASSGLGQTSNQPQHF. CDR3 nucleotide sequence: TGTGCCAGCAGTGGATTGGGACAGACTAGCAATCAGCCCCAGCATTTT.

The rearrangement links TRBV27 to TRBJ2-3; D call uncertain. CDR3 length: 14 residues. V was cut by 0 bases and J by 2 bases, with 6 bases left in between. The germline V gene encodes CDR1 MNHEY and CDR2 SMNVEV (reference sequence). The CDR3 here is CASSLSPYTDTQYF. The CDR3 DNA reads TGTGCCAGCAGTTTATCCCCTTACACAGATACGCAGTATTTT.

This chain links TRBV7-2 with TRBJ1-5, with a tentative D call TRBD1 (6 bases). Germline CDR1 and CDR2: SGHTA and FQGNSA. V lost 1 base and J 3 bases, leaving 7 bases between the germline ends. This CDR3 region has 14 residues. CDR3 in DNA: TGTGCCAGCAGCTTAGGGACAGCCAATCAGCCCCAGCATTTT. Amino acid sequence: CASSLGTANQPQHF.

This clone was counted between two and nine times. The V and J genes are TRBV5-1 and TRBJ1-4; TRBD1 matches at 10 bases. This CDR3 has 16 amino acids. After removal of 2 bases from V and 8 bases from J, the junction contained 9 bases not matched to a gene. Germline values: CDR1 SGHRS, CDR2 YFSETQ. CDR3 protein: CASSFLAGTGDEKLFF. The CDR3 DNA reads as TGCGCCAGCAGCTTCCTAGCCGGGACAGGGGACGAAAAACTGTTTTTT.

The chain joins TRBV5-6 to TRBJ1-1, with 9 bases that match TRBD1. The ends lost 3 bases at V and 1 base at J; junction bases unmatched: 1. The germline CDR1 and CDR2 sequences are SGHDT and YYEEEE. The CDR3 covers 14 residues. The CDR3: CASSWGQGNTEAFF. CDR3 in DNA: TGTGCCAGCAGCTGGGGACAGGGGAACACTGAAGCTTTCTTT.

The chain recombines TRBV4-2 with TRBJ1-2; 8 nucleotides align to TRBD1. The germline V gene encodes CDR1 LGHNA and CDR2 YNFKEQ. This CDR3 spans 14 amino acids. After removal of 1 base from V and 4 bases from J, the junction contained 2 bases not matched to a gene. CDR3 in DNA: TGTGCCAGCAGCCAAGCAGGGGGCCGCTATGGCTACACCTTC. Its translation: CASSQAGGRYGYTF.

The chain has TRBV4-3 and TRBJ1-4, with no clear D. The CDR3 has 13 amino acids. Germline V gene data show CDR1 as LGHNA and CDR2 as YSLEER. With 0 bases removed from V and 8 bases from J, the gap between germline ends came to 7 bases. The CDR3 is CASSQEGREKLFF. Written as DNA, the CDR3 is TGCGCCAGCAGCCAAGAGGGCCGAGAAAAACTGTTTTTT.

The chain uses TRBV7-8 and TRBJ2-3, with D tentatively TRBD2 (6 bases). Trimming removed 1 base at V and 6 bases at J, with 14 bases between. In germline, CDR1 is SGHVS, CDR2 FQNEAQ. CDR3 length equals 15 residues. The CDR3 DNA follows: TGTGCCAGCAGCTTAGTTCACAGGAGGGATGATACGCAGTATTTT. Its protein product is CASSLVHRRDDTQYF.

V gene TRBV11-2 combines with J gene TRBJ2-1, with TRBD1 matching 10 bases. Unmatched junction bases numbered 6, after V lost 6 bases and J lost 4 bases. Germline-derived CDR1 and CDR2 are SGHAT and FQNNGV. The CDR3 loop spans 15 amino acids. The CDR3 reads CASSFDRGQYNEQFF. The DNA of the CDR3 is TGTGCCAGCAGTTTTGACAGGGGGCAGTACAATGAGCAGTTCTTC.

V usage is TRBV5-6 and J usage is TRBJ2-1; 8 nucleotides agree with TRBD1. The CDR3 has 14 amino acids. V shed 4 bases and J 1 base; nucleotides not matched to a gene: 1. Germline CDR1 is SGHDT and CDR2 is YYEEEE. The CDR3: CASSRTGSYNEQFF. Written as DNA, the CDR3 is TGTGCCAGCAGCCGGACAGGGTCCTACAATGAGCAGTTCTTC.

This chain uses TRBV11-2 with TRBJ1-1; D is unresolved. The CDR3 consists of 15 residues. Germline V gene data show CDR1 as SGHAT and CDR2 as FQNNGV. Trimming pared 4 bases from V and 0 bases from J, leaving 12 bases between. CDR3 bases: TGTGCCAGCAGCTCCCGAGGTGTCATGAACACTGAAGCTTTCTTT. It yields the protein CASSSRGVMNTEAFF.

The chain has TRBV11-2 and TRBJ2-1; possibly TRBD1 for D (6 bases). Germline V lookup: CDR1 SGHAT, CDR2 FQNNGV. Trimming removed 3 bases from V and 8 bases from J, with 14 bases in between. This CDR3 has 14 amino acids. In DNA form, the CDR3 reads TGTGCCAGCAGCTTGGGGACACCCAGGGATGAGCAGTTCTTC. Translation: CASSLGTPRDEQFF.